Following are 3 T cell receptor beta chains from one sample sequenced in a study of blood T cell repertoires in COVID-19 (dated by TCRdb to the early 2020s). The library came from the immunoSEQ multiplex PCR assay. Here the immuneACCESS table is served through TCRdb, limited to in-frame sequences with V and J called. Missing clones are a known gap in these copies; in checked studies unresolved V genes cover under half, and the rest lacks a known reason. Within this sample are about 92,000 clones, with about 83% of them counted one time only. Clones ranked in the top ten supply about 16% of the sample. The sequenced sample consisted of peripheral blood. The receptors shown here come from a woman aged 60 to 75 with COVID-19, enrolled during active disease.

V and J are TRBV2 and TRBJ1-2; a possible D gene is TRBD1 (5 bases). Trimming removed 2 bases at V and 0 bases at J, with 10 bases between. The CDR3 sequence is 15 residues long. Germline CDR1 is SNHLY and CDR2 is FYNNEI. CDR3 nucleotides: TGTGCCAGCAGTGAATTTCTACAGGCTAACTATGGCTACACCTTC. As protein: CASSEFLQANYGYTF. The full variable domain, with the rest looked up from reference TRBV2 and TRBJ1-2, is EPEVTQTPSHQVTQMGQEVILRCVPISNHLYFYWYRQILGQKVEFLVSFYNNEISEKSEIFDDQFSVERPDGSNFTLKIRSTKLEDSAMYFCASSEFLQANYGYTFGSGTRLTVV.

This sequence joins TRBV20-1 and TRBJ1-4, with 10 positions matching TRBD1. V gave up 6 bases and J gave up 10 bases; unmatched junction bases: 11. Germline V gene sequence: CDR1 DFQATT, CDR2 SNEGSKA (reference sequence). The CDR3 is 14 residues long. DNA for the CDR3: TGCAGTGCGAGTAGGACAGGGGGTTTGGGAAAACTGTTTTTT. Translation: CSASRTGGLGKLFF.

V gene TRBV27 combines with J gene TRBJ2-7; 9 nucleotides line up with TRBD2. CDR1 is MNHEY and CDR2 is SMNVEV in the germline V gene (reference sequence). The length of the CDR3 is 12 residues. V trimming: 10 bases; J trimming: 6 bases; junction bases outside the gene matches: 7. CDR3 DNA sequence: TGTGCCACCACGACAGCGGGGGGCGAGCAGTACTTC. Translated, it gives CATTTAGGEQYF.